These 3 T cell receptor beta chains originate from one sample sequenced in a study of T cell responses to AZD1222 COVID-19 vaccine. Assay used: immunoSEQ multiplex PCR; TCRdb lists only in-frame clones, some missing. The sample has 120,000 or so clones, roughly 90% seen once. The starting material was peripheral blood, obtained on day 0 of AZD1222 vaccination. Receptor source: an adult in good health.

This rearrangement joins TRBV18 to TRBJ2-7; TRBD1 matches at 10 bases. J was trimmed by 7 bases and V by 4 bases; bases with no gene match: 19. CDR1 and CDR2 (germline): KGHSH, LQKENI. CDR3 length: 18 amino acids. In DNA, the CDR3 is TGTGCCAGCTCACGTGGGGGACAGGGGCCATCGAACGTTGAAGAGCAGTACTTC. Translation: CASSRGGQGPSNVEEQYF.

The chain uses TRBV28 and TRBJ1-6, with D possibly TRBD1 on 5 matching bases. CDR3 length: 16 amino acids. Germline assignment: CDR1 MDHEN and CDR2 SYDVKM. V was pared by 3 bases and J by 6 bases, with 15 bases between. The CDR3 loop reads CASSFSTGPGNSPLHF. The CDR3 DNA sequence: TGTGCCAGCAGTTTTTCAACAGGCCCTGGTAATTCACCCCTCCACTTT. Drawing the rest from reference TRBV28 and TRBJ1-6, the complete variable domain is DVKVTQSSRYLVKRTGEKVFLECVQDMDHENMFWYRQDPGLGLRLIYFSYDVKMKEKGDIPEGYSVSREKKERFSLILESASTNQTSMYLCASSFSTGPGNSPLHFGNGTRLTVT.

Here the CDR3 DNA reads TGCGCCAGCAGCCGAACCCGCGGGGGGGGTCCAGATACGCAGTATTTT. This sequence encodes CASSRTRGGGPDTQYF. V gene TRBV5-1 combines with J gene TRBJ2-3, with 9 bases lining up with TRBD2. V was clipped by 4 bases and J by 4 bases; unmatched bases: 10. Germline values: CDR1 SGHRS, CDR2 YFSETQ. This CDR3 comprises 16 residues.